Below, 14 T cell receptor beta chains from the same sample are listed, as sequenced in a study of CXCR3-negative and CXCR3-positive naive CD8 T cells. UMI-labeled 5' RACE yielded the TRB cDNA libraries. TCRdb derives one entry per CDR3 protein from the 5' RACE reads, leaving out DNA. The table for this sample gives about 38,000 distinct CDR3 sequences. The sample comprised memory CD8+ T cells from blood. These receptors came from a human donor in good health. Some clones in this sample may be carry-over from other donors' samples.

The rearrangement joins TRBV29-1 to TRBJ2-5; TCRdb returns TRBD1, unconfirmable since there is no DNA. CDR3 size: 16 residues. Germline V gene data show CDR1 as SQVTM and CDR2 as ANQGSEA. CDR3 in amino acids: CSVDGGADLYQETQYF.

The rearrangement joins TRBV27 to TRBJ2-5; TCRdb's D call, TRBD2, is unchecked because there is no DNA. CDR3 length equals 19 residues. From germline, CDR1 is MNHEY and CDR2 SMNVEV (reference sequence). CDR3 loop: CASSSEPTLAGGPQETQYF.

V and J are TRBV4-1 and TRBJ1-1. Germline V gene sequence: CDR1 MGHRA, CDR2 YSYEKL. The CDR3 spans 12 residues. CDR3 amino acids: CASSQERTEAFF.

The chain couples TRBV5-4 to TRBJ2-2; the TCRdb D gene call, TRBD2, has no DNA to confirm it. Germline loops: CDR1 SGHNT, CDR2 YYREEE (reference sequence). This CDR3 region has 14 residues. Here the CDR3 reads CASSLGAGSGELFF.

V gene TRBV29-1 combines with J gene TRBJ2-5; no DNA is available, so the TRBD1 call from TCRdb remains unchecked. CDR1 SQVTM and CDR2 ANQGSEA come from the germline V gene. The CDR3 spans 14 residues. The CDR3 sequence: CSVERAGGEETQYF.

The CDR3 is CSARDAGTSGRANNEQFF. The chain joins TRBV20-1 to TRBJ2-1; TCRdb picks TRBD2, but there is no DNA to check that call. The CDR3 is made up of 18 amino acids. CDR1 is DFQATT and CDR2 is SNEGSKA in the germline V gene (reference sequence).

The chain combines TRBV12-3 or TRBV12-4 with TRBJ2-7; TCRdb gives TRBD1 as the D gene, but with no DNA this cannot be confirmed. This CDR3 has 16 amino acids. CDR3 in amino acids: CASTKVGGRSAYEQYF.

The chain combines TRBV21-1 with TRBJ2-3; TCRdb selects TRBD2, and the lack of DNA leaves this call unchecked. TRBV21-1 is deemed a pseudogene. This CDR3 spans 16 amino acids. The CDR3 protein is CASSKVQTNHRDTQYF.

The chain carries TRBV18 and TRBJ1-1; the D gene TCRdb calls, TRBD1, cannot be checked with no DNA. Germline V gene data show CDR1 as KGHSH and CDR2 as LQKENI. The CDR3 is 13 residues long. CDR3 residues: CASSLGQNTEAFF.

The chain couples TRBV20-1 to TRBJ2-1. The CDR3 extends over 13 amino acids. CDR1 and CDR2 from the germline V gene are DFQATT and SNEGSKA (reference sequence). The CDR3 is CSAEGSSYNEQFF.

The chain recombines TRBV29-1 with TRBJ2-1. Per germline, CDR1 SQVTM and CDR2 ANQGSEA. This CDR3 is built from 13 residues. CDR3 sequence reads: CSVEDGTYNEQFF.

The V and J genes are TRBV7-3 and TRBJ1-1; the D call of TRBD1 rests on TCRdb alone, since no DNA is present to check it. This CDR3 has 18 residues. Germline CDR1 is SGHTA and CDR2 is FQGTGA. The CDR3 region is CASSPGGGQGIRKTEAFF.

The gene calls are TRBV12-3 or TRBV12-4 and TRBJ2-7. The CDR3 is made up of 14 amino acids. This chain's CDR3 is CASSFHRNSYEQYF.

The CDR3 protein is CASSIGTETYEQYF. The chain couples TRBV19 to TRBJ2-7; TCRdb gives TRBD1 as the D gene, but with no DNA this cannot be confirmed. The CDR3 is 14 amino acids. Germline assignment: CDR1 LNHDA and CDR2 SQIVND (reference sequence).